What follows describes a single T cell receptor (beta chain). V lost 6 bases and J 6 bases, leaving 14 bases between the germline ends. The CDR3 totals 13 residues. The germline V gene encodes CDR1 MNHEY and CDR2 SVGAGI. Here immunoSEQ multiplex PCR was the method, and the copy in TCRdb shows in-frame clones only, minus some. The sample consists of about 70,000 clones, about 90% of them appearing once. The data were taken from a study of blood T cell repertoires in COVID-19. Study-level background: PBMCs, B-cell-depleted T cells, or T cells were the source of the cDNA or gDNA that made up the material.

The clonotype was recovered from a human donor in a cohort sampled during active COVID-19. The V and J genes are TRBV6-5 and TRBJ1-2; D is unclear. Sequencing was done on a sample of peripheral blood. CDR3: CASSNGKGHGYTF. The CDR3, as DNA: TGTGCCAGCAGCAACGGGAAGGGCCATGGCTACACCTTC.